The T cell receptor beta chain under discussion was sequenced for a study of shared clonotypes between healthy human individuals. This clone was counted only a few times. Assay: immunoSEQ multiplex PCR; the TCRdb copy retains only in-frame clones and omits some. The data hold around 500,000 clones, with 65% to 80% observed a single time. Donors were healthy HIV-negative adults without recently reported acute infections or vaccinations. Sequencing input: PBMCs. This clonotype originated in a woman aged 40 to 55 in good health. Some clones in this sample may be carry-over from other donors' samples.

CDR3 in DNA: TGTGCCAGCAGTTTATCGGGGGACAGGGTGATGTATGGCTACACCTTC. It encodes CASSLSGDRVMYGYTF. V gene TRBV27 combines with J gene TRBJ1-2; TRBD1 agrees at 9 bases. The CDR3 consists of 16 residues. Germline CDR1 and CDR2: MNHEY and SMNVEV (reference sequence). V was clipped by 0 bases and J by 5 bases; unmatched bases: 7.